A selection of T cell receptor beta chains follows, all from one sample in a study of blood T cell repertoires in COVID-19. Only in-frame clones appear in the TCRdb table, and some are missing; sequencing was by immunoSEQ multiplex PCR. This table has more than 110,000 clones, around 80% appearing once. The sequencing input was peripheral blood. The receptors were sampled from a man between 60 and 70 years old with acute or convalescent COVID-19. CDR3s include the opening cysteine and the closing phenylalanine or tryptophan. D genes are given only for firm matches. The size entry is marked missing in some rows and otherwise reads once, few, many or a size class.

abundance: NA; d_gene: TRBD1; j_gene: TRBJ1-1; v_gene: TRBV6-1; CDR3nt: TGTGCCAGCAGTGAAACAGGGGGCTTGACTGAAGCTTTCTTT; CDR3aa: CASSETGGLTEAFF
abundance: few; d_gene: NA; j_gene: TRBJ2-7; v_gene: TRBV6-5; CDR3nt: TGTGCCAGCAGTCTTACAACGACAAGCTACGAGCAGTACTTC; CDR3aa: CASSLTTTSYEQYF
abundance: NA; d_gene: TRBD1; j_gene: TRBJ2-2; v_gene: TRBV7-9; CDR3nt: TGTGCCAGCAGCTTAGACCCGGGACAGGGGGCGCTGGCCGGGGAGCTGTTTTTT; CDR3aa: CASSLDPGQGALAGELFF
abundance: NA; d_gene: NA; j_gene: TRBJ2-7; v_gene: TRBV27; CDR3nt: TGTGCCAGCAGTTTATGGGGCGGCTACGAGCAGTACTTC; CDR3aa: CASSLWGGYEQYF
abundance: few; d_gene: TRBD1; j_gene: TRBJ1-4; v_gene: TRBV30; CDR3nt: TGTGCCTGGAGCCGGACAGGGGGAAATGAAAAACTGTTTTTT; CDR3aa: CAWSRTGGNEKLFF
abundance: NA; d_gene: NA; j_gene: TRBJ2-3; v_gene: TRBV27; CDR3nt: TGTGCCAGCAGTTTTGGGGCTACCACAGATACGCAGTATTTT; CDR3aa: CASSFGATTDTQYF
abundance: NA; d_gene: TRBD1; j_gene: TRBJ1-4; v_gene: TRBV4-3; CDR3nt: TGCGCCAGCAGCCTCTCGGGACAGGGGTTTGAAAAACTGTTTTTT; CDR3aa: CASSLSGQGFEKLFF
abundance: NA; d_gene: NA; j_gene: TRBJ2-1; v_gene: TRBV19; CDR3nt: TGTGCCAGTAGGCTCGGAGGGGGGGGAGGGCAGTTCTTC; CDR3aa: CASRLGGGGGQFF
abundance: NA; d_gene: TRBD2; j_gene: TRBJ2-5; v_gene: TRBV12-3/TRBV12-4; CDR3nt: TGTGCCAGCAGTGGACTAGTCCCCGAGACCCAGTACTTC; CDR3aa: CASSGLVPETQYF
abundance: NA; d_gene: TRBD1; j_gene: TRBJ1-2; v_gene: TRBV19; CDR3nt: TGTGCCAGCTACGACAGGGGGAACTATGGCTACACCTTC; CDR3aa: CASYDRGNYGYTF
abundance: NA; d_gene: NA; j_gene: TRBJ1-1; v_gene: TRBV5-1; CDR3nt: TGCGCCAGCAGCAGGGAGGGGGACACTGAAGCTTTCTTT; CDR3aa: CASSREGDTEAFF
abundance: NA; d_gene: TRBD1; j_gene: TRBJ2-3; v_gene: TRBV24-1; CDR3nt: TGTGCCACCAGTGATTCCGGGACAGGGCTGGACACAGATACGCAGTATTTT; CDR3aa: CATSDSGTGLDTDTQYF
abundance: NA; d_gene: TRBD1; j_gene: TRBJ1-2; v_gene: TRBV7-3; CDR3nt: TGTGCCAGCAGCCGCGACAGGGGAACTAACTATGGCTACACCTTC; CDR3aa: CASSRDRGTNYGYTF
abundance: NA; d_gene: TRBD1; j_gene: TRBJ2-7; v_gene: TRBV5-6; CDR3nt: TGTGCCAGCAGCTCACTCGGACAGGGTCGCTACGAGCAGTACTTC; CDR3aa: CASSSLGQGRYEQYF
abundance: NA; d_gene: NA; j_gene: TRBJ1-2; v_gene: TRBV7-8; CDR3nt: TGTGCCAGCAGCTCTAGACAGGCAGGAGGCTACACCTTC; CDR3aa: CASSSRQAGGYTF
abundance: NA; d_gene: TRBD2; j_gene: TRBJ2-1; v_gene: TRBV28; CDR3nt: TGTGCCAGCAGCCCGAGCGGGAGTATCTACAATGAGCAGTTCTTC; CDR3aa: CASSPSGSIYNEQFF
abundance: NA; d_gene: NA; j_gene: TRBJ1-1; v_gene: TRBV6-5; CDR3nt: TGTGCCAGCAGTTCGGTTATGAGATACAGTGAAGCTTTCTTT; CDR3aa: CASSSVMRYSEAFF
abundance: once; d_gene: NA; j_gene: TRBJ2-2; v_gene: TRBV7-3; CDR3nt: TGTGCCAGCAGCCCTAACACCGGGGAGCTGTTTTTT; CDR3aa: CASSPNTGELFF
abundance: NA; d_gene: NA; j_gene: TRBJ1-4; v_gene: TRBV3-1/TRBV3-2; CDR3nt: TGTGCCAGCAGCCAAGATCGCGGCAGGGGTCTACGGGAAAAACTGTTTTTT; CDR3aa: CASSQDRGRGLREKLFF
abundance: NA; d_gene: NA; j_gene: TRBJ1-5; v_gene: TRBV6-5; CDR3nt: TGTGCCAGCATACAGGCCCCGGACCAGCCCCAGCATTTT; CDR3aa: CASIQAPDQPQHF
abundance: many; d_gene: TRBD1; j_gene: TRBJ1-4; v_gene: TRBV4-3; CDR3nt: TGCGCCAGCAGCCAAGAGGTGAGGGGGCAGGGTGAAAAACTGTTTTTT; CDR3aa: CASSQEVRGQGEKLFF
abundance: NA; d_gene: NA; j_gene: TRBJ1-6; v_gene: TRBV7-2; CDR3nt: TGTGCCAGCAGCTTAGAGTTAGGGGTCCAGTCACCCCTCCACTTT; CDR3aa: CASSLELGVQSPLHF
abundance: NA; d_gene: NA; j_gene: TRBJ2-1; v_gene: TRBV6-2/TRBV6-3; CDR3nt: TGTGCCAGCAGTAATTCCGGGGTTCAAGGTTACAATGAGCAGTTCTTC; CDR3aa: CASSNSGVQGYNEQFF
abundance: few; d_gene: NA; j_gene: TRBJ1-5; v_gene: TRBV4-2; CDR3nt: TGTGCCAGCAGCGATGAGTCCCAGGGGAGCAATCAGCCCCAGCATTTT; CDR3aa: CASSDESQGSNQPQHF
abundance: NA; d_gene: NA; j_gene: TRBJ1-6; v_gene: TRBV19; CDR3nt: TGTGCCAGTAGTATCAGAGAGGGTAATTCACCCCTCCACTTT; CDR3aa: CASSIREGNSPLHF
abundance: NA; d_gene: TRBD2; j_gene: TRBJ2-5; v_gene: TRBV19; CDR3nt: TGTGCCAGTAGCCCAGGGCTAGCGGGAGCATCCCAAGAGACCCAGTACTTC; CDR3aa: CASSPGLAGASQETQYF
abundance: few; d_gene: NA; j_gene: TRBJ2-1; v_gene: TRBV7-2; CDR3nt: TGTGCCAGCAGCCCCGGTCCCCTCGAAGTGGATGAGCAGTTCTTC; CDR3aa: CASSPGPLEVDEQFF
abundance: NA; d_gene: NA; j_gene: TRBJ2-6; v_gene: TRBV6-2/TRBV6-3; CDR3nt: TGTGCCAGCAGTCCCAGGGTCCGTGCCTCTGGGGCCAACGTCCTGACTTTC; CDR3aa: CASSPRVRASGANVLTF
abundance: few; d_gene: NA; j_gene: TRBJ1-1; v_gene: TRBV12-3/TRBV12-4; CDR3nt: TGTGCCAGCAGTTTGGGGGGGGCGAGTGAAGCTTTCTTT; CDR3aa: CASSLGGASEAFF
abundance: NA; d_gene: TRBD2; j_gene: TRBJ2-3; v_gene: TRBV27; CDR3nt: TGTGCCAGCAGTCCTAGCGGCCAAACCACAGATACGCAGTATTTT; CDR3aa: CASSPSGQTTDTQYF
abundance: NA; d_gene: TRBD2; j_gene: TRBJ2-1; v_gene: TRBV6-6; CDR3nt: TGTGCCAGCAGTTCTCCCGGGGAGGGTGAGCAGTTCTTC; CDR3aa: CASSSPGEGEQFF
abundance: NA; d_gene: NA; j_gene: TRBJ1-4; v_gene: TRBV2; CDR3nt: TGTGCCAGCAGCCCAAATGAAAAACTGTTTTTT; CDR3aa: CASSPNEKLFF
abundance: NA; d_gene: NA; j_gene: TRBJ1-3; v_gene: TRBV10-3; CDR3nt: TGTGCCATCAGTGATTCTGCGGGGGCGAGCTCTGGAAACACCATATATTTT; CDR3aa: CAISDSAGASSGNTIYF
abundance: once; d_gene: NA; j_gene: TRBJ1-2; v_gene: TRBV20-1; CDR3nt: TGCAGTGCTAGTCGATTGGGGCTCTATGGCTACACCTTC; CDR3aa: CSASRLGLYGYTF
abundance: many; d_gene: NA; j_gene: TRBJ1-1; v_gene: TRBV6-2/TRBV6-3; CDR3nt: TGTGCCAGCAGTTACAGTATGGGGCCGATGAACACTGAAGCTTTCTTT; CDR3aa: CASSYSMGPMNTEAFF
abundance: NA; d_gene: NA; j_gene: TRBJ2-1; v_gene: TRBV19; CDR3nt: TGTGCCAGTTTAGACTTCTCCTACAATGAGCAGTTCTTC; CDR3aa: CASLDFSYNEQFF
abundance: NA; d_gene: TRBD1; j_gene: TRBJ2-7; v_gene: TRBV6-1; CDR3nt: TGTGCCAGCAGTGAAGCCGGGACAGGGGGCTACGAGCAGTACTTC; CDR3aa: CASSEAGTGGYEQYF
abundance: NA; d_gene: NA; j_gene: TRBJ2-1; v_gene: TRBV7-6; CDR3nt: TGTGCCAGCAGCTTAAGAGCCTCGGGCGGGGAGCAGTTCTTC; CDR3aa: CASSLRASGGEQFF
abundance: few; d_gene: TRBD2; j_gene: TRBJ2-7; v_gene: TRBV5-1; CDR3nt: TGCGCCAGCAGCTCAGATGGGCTAGCGGGCTACGAGCAGTACTTC; CDR3aa: CASSSDGLAGYEQYF
abundance: NA; d_gene: TRBD2; j_gene: TRBJ2-2; v_gene: TRBV7-7; CDR3nt: TGTGCTAGCAGCTCACTCGGACTAGCGGGAGTATCCGGGGAGCTGTTTTTT; CDR3aa: CASSSLGLAGVSGELFF
abundance: NA; d_gene: TRBD1; j_gene: TRBJ2-4; v_gene: TRBV11-3; CDR3nt: TGTGCCAGCAGCTTATACCAGGGGGCTAACATTCAGTACTTC; CDR3aa: CASSLYQGANIQYF
abundance: NA; d_gene: NA; j_gene: TRBJ1-6; v_gene: TRBV7-2; CDR3nt: TGTGCCAGCAGCTTATCAGGGACTACCTATAATTCACCCCTCCACTTT; CDR3aa: CASSLSGTTYNSPLHF
abundance: NA; d_gene: NA; j_gene: TRBJ2-3; v_gene: TRBV27; CDR3nt: TGTGCCAGCACGCGGGGTAACACAGATACGCAGTATTTT; CDR3aa: CASTRGNTDTQYF
abundance: NA; d_gene: NA; j_gene: TRBJ1-3; v_gene: TRBV14; CDR3nt: TGTGCCAGCAGCCAAGAAACGGGGGGAAACACCATATATTTT; CDR3aa: CASSQETGGNTIYF
abundance: NA; d_gene: NA; j_gene: TRBJ2-1; v_gene: TRBV6-5; CDR3nt: TGTGCCAGCAGTTACTATCTCGGAGCTGGGAATGAGCAGTTCTTC; CDR3aa: CASSYYLGAGNEQFF
abundance: NA; d_gene: TRBD2; j_gene: TRBJ2-1; v_gene: TRBV11-3; CDR3nt: TGTGCCAGCAGCTTGAAGACTAGCGGGAGATCGGGTGAGCAGTTCTTC; CDR3aa: CASSLKTSGRSGEQFF
abundance: NA; d_gene: TRBD2; j_gene: TRBJ2-7; v_gene: TRBV5-1; CDR3nt: TGCGCCAGCAGGGCGGGGACGGGAGGGTACGAGCAGTACTTC; CDR3aa: CASRAGTGGYEQYF
abundance: NA; d_gene: NA; j_gene: TRBJ2-3; v_gene: TRBV29-1; CDR3nt: TGCAGCGTTGAAGATGGCAGCACAGATACGCAGTATTTT; CDR3aa: CSVEDGSTDTQYF
abundance: NA; d_gene: NA; j_gene: TRBJ1-1; v_gene: TRBV3-1/TRBV3-2; CDR3nt: TGTGCCAGCAGCCAAGGGATGAGGATGAATGAAGCTTTCTTT; CDR3aa: CASSQGMRMNEAFF
abundance: NA; d_gene: TRBD2; j_gene: TRBJ2-7; v_gene: TRBV3-1/TRBV3-2; CDR3nt: TGTGCCAGCAGCGGTCACGGGAGGGACTACGAGCAGTACTTC; CDR3aa: CASSGHGRDYEQYF
abundance: NA; d_gene: NA; j_gene: TRBJ2-3; v_gene: TRBV5-1; CDR3nt: TGCGCCAGCAGCTTGGGGCGAGGCCTCGGCACAGATACGCAGTATTTT; CDR3aa: CASSLGRGLGTDTQYF
abundance: NA; d_gene: NA; j_gene: TRBJ2-5; v_gene: TRBV6-6; CDR3nt: TGTGCCAGCAGTTCACAGGCTCCAGAGACCCAGTACTTC; CDR3aa: CASSSQAPETQYF
abundance: NA; d_gene: NA; j_gene: TRBJ1-2; v_gene: TRBV29-1; CDR3nt: TGCAGCGTTCTTGCAGGGTTTAACTATGGCTACACCTTC; CDR3aa: CSVLAGFNYGYTF
abundance: NA; d_gene: NA; j_gene: TRBJ2-7; v_gene: TRBV27; CDR3nt: TGTGCCAGCAGTTCCGGGGGTTCCCCCTACGAGCAGTACTTC; CDR3aa: CASSSGGSPYEQYF
abundance: NA; d_gene: NA; j_gene: TRBJ2-4; v_gene: TRBV14; CDR3nt: TGTGCCAGCAGCCAAAACGAGGGACAACTTCAGTACTTC; CDR3aa: CASSQNEGQLQYF